The next 17 T cell receptor beta chains were all read from a single sample in a study of shared clonotypes between healthy human individuals (dated by TCRdb to 2018 to 2021). Libraries were prepared through the immunoSEQ multiplex PCR assay. TCRdb's version of the immuneACCESS table is confined to in-frame rearrangements and falls short of the full clone set. An unresolved V gene accounts for under half of the shortfall where checked; the remainder is of unknown origin. Here the sample has a few million clones; around 92% occur a single time. The top ten clones comprise about 0.41% of the sample. Sequences were obtained from naive CD4+ T cells from PBMCs. This specimen's cell subset or site label, per the study, means: CD45RA+ positively selected. All receptors come from a man aged 18 to 30 in good health. Some clones in this sample may be carry-over from other donors' samples.

The chain links TRBV28 to TRBJ2-6; possible D gene TRBD1, 6 bases. CDR1 is MDHEN, CDR2 SYDVKM, per germline. CDR3 length: 17 amino acids. V gave up 5 bases and J gave up 2 bases, with 16 bases separating them. This CDR3 reads CASSARGWNPGANVLTF. The CDR3 coding sequence is TGTGCCAGCAGTGCAAGGGGGTGGAATCCTGGGGCCAACGTCCTGACTTTC.

The chain is built from TRBV19 and TRBJ1-4; D remains unclear. The germline CDR1 and CDR2 sequences are LNHDA and SQIVND (reference sequence). Trimming stripped 6 bases from V and 4 bases from J, with 12 bases between. The CDR3 contains 14 residues. The CDR3 DNA is TGTGCCAGTAGAGGGCGGCGGGGTAATGAAAAACTGTTTTTT. Protein: CASRGRRGNEKLFF.

This clone was detected once. This chain uses TRBV2 with TRBJ2-5; 11 bases line up with TRBD2. The ends lost 8 bases at V and 2 bases at J; junction bases unmatched: 4. From germline, CDR1 is SNHLY and CDR2 FYNNEI. The CDR3 spans 14 residues. In DNA form, the CDR3 reads TGTGCCAGCGATGGGACTAGCGGACAAGAGACCCAGTACTTC. Amino acids: CASDGTSGQETQYF. Variable domain in full (rest from reference TRBV2 and TRBJ2-5): EPEVTQTPSHQVTQMGQEVILRCVPISNHLYFYWYRQILGQKVEFLVSFYNNEISEKSEIFDDQFSVERPDGSNFTLKIRSTKLEDSAMYFCASDGTSGQETQYFGPGTRLLVL.

This chain uses TRBV25-1 with TRBJ2-5; D not certain. Germline V gives CDR1 MGHDK, CDR2 SYGVNS. Trimming pared 0 bases from V and 3 bases from J, leaving 8 bases between. The CDR3 has 14 amino acids. The CDR3 sequence: CASSEYRQEETQYF. CDR3 sequence (DNA): TGTGCCAGCAGTGAATATCGGCAGGAAGAGACCCAGTACTTC.

The chain employs TRBV14 and TRBJ2-5; D is perhaps TRBD2 (5 bases). The CDR3 contains 19 residues. Germline V CDR1 and CDR2: SGHDN, FVKESK. V lost 4 bases to trimming and J lost 7 bases, with 31 bases between them. The CDR3 bases are TGTGCCAGCAGCCGCTCTCTGTTGCGGGTACCCCGGGGAAGAGGGACCCAGTACTTC. Encoded protein: CASSRSLLRVPRGRGTQYF.

On this clone itself: Other DNA sequences from this sample encode an identical CDR3 as well. The chain employs TRBV30 and TRBJ2-7; no firm D call. Germline CDR1 GTSNPN, CDR2 SVGIG (reference sequence). This CDR3 spans 12 amino acids. The ends were cut back, 3 bases at V and 4 bases at J, with 10 bases in the middle. CDR3 DNA: TGTGCCTGGAGCCGAGGACCTTACGAGCAGTACTTC. Protein: CAWSRGPYEQYF.

The CDR3 DNA sequence: TGTGCCAGCAGCCAATTCTACCAGGACTATGGCTACACCTTC. This sequence encodes CASSQFYQDYGYTF. This chain joins TRBV4-2 and TRBJ1-2; D is uncertain. V was pared by 2 bases and J by 3 bases, with 10 bases between. The CDR3 extends over 14 amino acids. CDR1 is LGHNA and CDR2 is YNFKEQ in the germline V gene.

This chain uses TRBV5-1 with TRBJ2-7; the D gene is possibly TRBD1 (6 bases). CDR1 is SGHRS, CDR2 YFSETQ, per germline. This CDR3 comprises 14 residues. With 0 bases removed from V and 3 bases from J, the gap between germline ends came to 10 bases. The CDR3 is CASSLDREFYEQYF. In DNA form, the CDR3 reads TGCGCCAGCAGCTTGGACAGGGAGTTCTACGAGCAGTACTTC.

This rearrangement joins TRBV5-4 to TRBJ2-1; 7 bases agree with TRBD1. The CDR3 runs 16 residues. The junction had 7 bases not matched to a gene; V was cut back by 4 bases and J by 0 bases. Germline-derived CDR1 and CDR2 are SGHNT and YYREEE (reference sequence). CDR3 loop: CASSPKGAGSYNEQFF. The CDR3 DNA reads as TGTGCCAGCAGCCCAAAGGGGGCCGGCTCCTACAATGAGCAGTTCTTC. The whole variable domain, remainder taken from reference TRBV5-4 and TRBJ2-1, is ETGVTQSPTHLIKTRGQQVTLRCSSQSGHNTVSWYQQALGQGPQFIFQYYREEENGRGNFPPRFSGLQFPNYSSELNVNALELDDSALYLCASSPKGAGSYNEQFFGPGTRLTVL.

The rearrangement uses TRBV4-3 and TRBJ2-1, with 13 bases fitting TRBD2. This CDR3 contains 15 residues. Germline V gives CDR1 LGHNA, CDR2 YSLEER. J was trimmed by 8 bases and V by 5 bases; bases with no gene match: 6. CDR3 sequence reads: CASSRTSGSFDEQFF. CDR3 DNA: TGCGCCAGCAGCAGGACTAGCGGGAGTTTCGATGAGCAGTTCTTC.

The V call is TRBV28, the J call TRBJ2-1; possibly TRBD1 for D (6 bases). V shed 4 bases and J shed 8 bases, with 18 bases lying between them. The V gene's germline CDR1 is MDHEN and CDR2 SYDVKM. The CDR3 length is 15 residues. The CDR3 loop reads CASSSLQGPTHEQFF. CDR3 DNA sequence: TGTGCCAGCAGTTCCCTTCAGGGGCCAACCCATGAGCAGTTCTTC.

The rearrangement links TRBV5-6 to TRBJ2-5, with TRBD1 identical over 7 bases. With V trimmed by 3 bases and J by 2 bases, 4 bases remained unmatched. This CDR3 has 14 residues. CDR1 and CDR2 from the germline V gene are SGHDT and YYEEEE. CDR3 protein: CASSSWGQQETQYF. CDR3 in DNA: TGTGCCAGCAGCTCTTGGGGACAGCAAGAGACCCAGTACTTC.

The chain couples TRBV29-1 to TRBJ1-1; no reliable D call. Germline V lookup: CDR1 SQVTM, CDR2 ANQGSEA. The CDR3 totals 14 residues. V was trimmed by 6 bases and J by 2 bases, leaving 16 bases between them. The CDR3 is CSVAVGPLNTEAFF. The CDR3 bases are TGCAGCGTCGCCGTCGGGCCATTAAACACTGAAGCTTTCTTT.

The chain joins TRBV28 to TRBJ2-5; D is possibly TRBD1 (6 bases). The DNA end favors TRBJ2-7, so the J call may be wrong. The germline gives CDR1 MDHEN, CDR2 SYDVKM. The CDR3 is made up of 12 amino acids. This CDR3 is CASTGHNNEQYF. CDR3 nucleotide sequence: TGTGCCAGCACGGGACATAACAACGAGCAGTACTTC.

This clone showed up just once. The rearrangement links TRBV9 to TRBJ2-5, with 11 bases that match TRBD1. The CDR3 length is 15 residues. The J segment lost 4 bases and the V segment lost 4 bases, leaving 6 bases of the junction unmatched. In germline, CDR1 is SGDLS, CDR2 YYNGEE. The CDR3 region is CASSLTGTGGETQYF. In DNA form, the CDR3 reads TGTGCCAGCAGCCTAACCGGGACAGGGGGAGAGACCCAGTACTTC. The full variable domain, rest sourced from reference TRBV9 and TRBJ2-5, is DSGVTQTPKHLITATGQRVTLRCSPRSGDLSVYWYQQSLDQGLQFLIQYYNGEERAKGNILERFSAQQFPDLHSELNLSSLELGDSALYFCASSLTGTGGETQYFGPGTRLLVL.

The chain links TRBV18 to TRBJ2-7; no definite D call. V lost 2 bases and J lost 0, with 8 bases in between. Germline V gene data show CDR1 as KGHSH and CDR2 as LQKENI. The CDR3 loop spans 14 amino acids. The CDR3 nucleotides are TGTGCCAGCTCACCAGTGGAGTACTCCTACGAGCAGTACTTC. Protein product: CASSPVEYSYEQYF.

The V gene is TRBV28, the J gene TRBJ1-1; 9 bases are a match to TRBD1. Germline trimming cut 0 bases from V and 10 bases from J; bases unmatched to any gene: 6. The CDR3 spans 14 residues. Germline CDR1 is MDHEN and CDR2 is SYDVKM. The CDR3 nucleotides are TGTGCCAGCAGTTTATGGGCTCGACAGGGGGGAGCTTTCTTT. Translating gives CASSLWARQGGAFF.